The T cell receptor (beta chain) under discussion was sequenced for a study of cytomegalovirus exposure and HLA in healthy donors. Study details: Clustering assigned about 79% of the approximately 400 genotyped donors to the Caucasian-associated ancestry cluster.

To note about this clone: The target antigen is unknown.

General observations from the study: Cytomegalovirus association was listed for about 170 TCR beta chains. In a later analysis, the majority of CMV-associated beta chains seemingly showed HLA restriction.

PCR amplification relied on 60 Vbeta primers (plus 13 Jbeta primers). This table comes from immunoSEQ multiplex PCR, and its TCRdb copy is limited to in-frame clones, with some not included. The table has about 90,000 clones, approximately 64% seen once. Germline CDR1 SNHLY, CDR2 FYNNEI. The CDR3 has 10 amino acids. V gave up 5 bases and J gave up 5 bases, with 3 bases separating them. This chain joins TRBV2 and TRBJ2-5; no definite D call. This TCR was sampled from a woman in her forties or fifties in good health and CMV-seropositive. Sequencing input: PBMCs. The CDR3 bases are TGTGCCAGCAGTTCGGAGACCCAGTACTTC. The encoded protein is CASSSETQYF.